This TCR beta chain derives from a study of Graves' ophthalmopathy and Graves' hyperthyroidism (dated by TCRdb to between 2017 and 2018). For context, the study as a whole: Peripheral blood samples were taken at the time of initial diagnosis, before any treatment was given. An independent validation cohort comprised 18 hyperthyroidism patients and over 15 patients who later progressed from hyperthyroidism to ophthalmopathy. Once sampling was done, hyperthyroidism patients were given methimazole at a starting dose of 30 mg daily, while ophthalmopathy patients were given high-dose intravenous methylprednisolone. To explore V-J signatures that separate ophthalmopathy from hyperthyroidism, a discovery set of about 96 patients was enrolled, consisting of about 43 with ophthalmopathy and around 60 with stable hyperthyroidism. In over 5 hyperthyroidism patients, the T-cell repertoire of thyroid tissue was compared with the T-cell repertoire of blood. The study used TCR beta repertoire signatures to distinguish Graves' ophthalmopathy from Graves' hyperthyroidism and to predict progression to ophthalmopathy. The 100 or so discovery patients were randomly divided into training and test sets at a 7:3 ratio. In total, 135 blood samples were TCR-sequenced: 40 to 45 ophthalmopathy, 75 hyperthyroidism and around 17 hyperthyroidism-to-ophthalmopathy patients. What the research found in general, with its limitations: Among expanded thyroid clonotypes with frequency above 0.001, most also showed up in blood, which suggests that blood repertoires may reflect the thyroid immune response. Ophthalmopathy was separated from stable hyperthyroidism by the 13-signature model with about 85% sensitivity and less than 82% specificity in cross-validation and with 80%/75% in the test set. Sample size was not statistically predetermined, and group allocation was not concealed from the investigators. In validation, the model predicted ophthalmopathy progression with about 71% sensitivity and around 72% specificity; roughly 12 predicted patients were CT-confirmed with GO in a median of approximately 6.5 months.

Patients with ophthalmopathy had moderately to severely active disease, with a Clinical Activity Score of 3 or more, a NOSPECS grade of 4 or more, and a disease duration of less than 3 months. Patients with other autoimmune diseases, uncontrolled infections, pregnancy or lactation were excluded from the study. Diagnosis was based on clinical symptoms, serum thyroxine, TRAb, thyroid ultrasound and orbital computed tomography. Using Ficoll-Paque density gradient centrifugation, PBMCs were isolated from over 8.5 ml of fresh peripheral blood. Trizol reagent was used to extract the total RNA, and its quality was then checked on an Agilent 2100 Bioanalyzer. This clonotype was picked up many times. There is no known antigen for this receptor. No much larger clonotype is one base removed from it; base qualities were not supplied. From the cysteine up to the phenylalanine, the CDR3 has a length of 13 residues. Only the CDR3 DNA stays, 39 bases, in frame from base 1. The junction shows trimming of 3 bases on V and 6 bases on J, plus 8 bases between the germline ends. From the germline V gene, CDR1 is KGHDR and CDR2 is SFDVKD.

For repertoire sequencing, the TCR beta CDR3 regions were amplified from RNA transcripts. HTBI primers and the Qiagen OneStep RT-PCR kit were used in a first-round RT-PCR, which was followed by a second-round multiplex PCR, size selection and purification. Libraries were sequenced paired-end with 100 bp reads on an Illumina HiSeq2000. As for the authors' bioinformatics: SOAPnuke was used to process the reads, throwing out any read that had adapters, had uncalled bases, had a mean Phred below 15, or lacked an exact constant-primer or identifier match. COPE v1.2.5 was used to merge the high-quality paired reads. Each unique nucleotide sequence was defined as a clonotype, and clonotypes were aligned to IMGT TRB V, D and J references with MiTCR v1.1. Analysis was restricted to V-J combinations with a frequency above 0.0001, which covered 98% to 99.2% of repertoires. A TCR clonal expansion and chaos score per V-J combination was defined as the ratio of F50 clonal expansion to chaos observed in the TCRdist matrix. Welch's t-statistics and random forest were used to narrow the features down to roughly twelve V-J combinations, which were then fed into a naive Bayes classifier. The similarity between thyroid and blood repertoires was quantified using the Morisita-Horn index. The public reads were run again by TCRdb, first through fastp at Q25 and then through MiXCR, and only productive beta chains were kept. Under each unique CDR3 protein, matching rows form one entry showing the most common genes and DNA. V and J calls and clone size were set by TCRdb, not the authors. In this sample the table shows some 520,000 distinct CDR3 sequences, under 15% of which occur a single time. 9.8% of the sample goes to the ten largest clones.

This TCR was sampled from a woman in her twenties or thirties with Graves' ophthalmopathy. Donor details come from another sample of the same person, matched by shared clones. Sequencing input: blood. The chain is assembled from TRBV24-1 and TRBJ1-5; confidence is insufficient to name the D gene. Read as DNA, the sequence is TGTGCCACCAGTGATGGTCGAAGTCAGCCCCAGCATTTT. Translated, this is CATSDGRSQPQHF.